This TCR beta chain was documented in a study of early T cells in non-severe SARS-CoV-2 infection. The overall study: The chains were unpaired, and the sequenced material was bulk RNA from unsorted whole blood.

V lost 0 bases, J lost 7 bases, and 9 bases lay in between. CDR1 is LGHNA, CDR2 YNFKEQ, per germline. This CDR3 spans 13 amino acids. This clonotype was seen only a few times. As yet, its antigen is unknown. As part of library construction, unique molecular identifiers were attached to individual cDNA molecules. TCRdb re-called the 5' RACE reads through MiXCR, storing one row per CDR3 protein. The sample carries roughly 53,000 distinct CDR3 sequences, over 7% recorded once. General study findings and limits: A preference for anti-spike CD8 responses marked VDJdb matching, which missed private and CD4 specificities.

The TCR sequence derives from an adult who was a healthcare worker with PCR-confirmed SARS-CoV-2 infection or an uninfected control (not recorded which). V gene TRBV4-2 combines with J gene TRBJ1-2; D remains unclear. Sequenced sample: whole blood. The CDR3 is CASSQEFQSGYTF. Written as DNA, the CDR3 is TGTGCCAGCAGCCAAGAGTTTCAGAGTGGCTACACCTTC.